Below are 5 T cell receptor beta chains sequenced from a single sample in a study of immune cell composition in non-small cell lung cancer. Produced via immunoSEQ multiplex PCR; TCRdb's table is partial and in-frame only. The data contain some 2,500 clones, about three quarters of them singletons. Material: lung tumor tissue. Receptor source: a human donor with non-small cell lung cancer.

V and J are TRBV5-1 and TRBJ2-2; D remains unclear. The germline V and J ends were trimmed by 0 bases and 0 bases, with 6 bases remaining between them. CDR1 is SGHRS and CDR2 is YFSETQ in the germline V gene. CDR3 length: 15 residues. In DNA, the CDR3 is TGCGCCAGCAGCTTGGGCACTACGAACACCGGGGAGCTGTTTTTT. Translated: CASSLGTTNTGELFF.

The rearrangement links TRBV10-3 to TRBJ2-7; 11 nucleotides match TRBD2. With 4 bases clipped from V and 2 bases from J, the junction kept 10 bases outside the gene matches. This CDR3 contains 17 residues. CDR1 and CDR2 from the germline V gene are ENHRY and SYGVKD. The CDR3 DNA reads as TGTGCCATCAGTGCGATCACTAGCGGGAGTAAGCCCTACGAGCAGTACTTC. Translating it yields CAISAITSGSKPYEQYF.

The chain recombines TRBV9 with TRBJ2-2, with D perhaps TRBD2 (6 bases). CDR3 length: 16 residues. CDR1 SGDLS and CDR2 YYNGEE come from the germline V gene. The V gene lost 2 bases and the J gene lost 6 bases, with 17 bases spanning the gap. The CDR3 protein is CASSVAQGGRAGELFF. Written as DNA, the CDR3 is TGTGCCAGCAGCGTGGCGCAGGGAGGTCGGGCCGGGGAGCTGTTTTTT. Variable domain in full (rest from reference TRBV9 and TRBJ2-2): DSGVTQTPKHLITATGQRVTLRCSPRSGDLSVYWYQQSLDQGLQFLIQYYNGEERAKGNILERFSAQQFPDLHSELNLSSLELGDSALYFCASSVAQGGRAGELFFGEGSRLTVL.

The rearrangement joins TRBV11-2 to TRBJ2-5, with TRBD1 as a possible D gene (8 bases). The CDR3 is made up of 13 amino acids. Germline V gives CDR1 SGHAT, CDR2 FQNNGV. V lost 7 bases and J 4 bases, leaving 13 bases between the germline ends. The CDR3 spells CASTRGTGETQYF. CDR3 bases: TGTGCCAGCACGCGGGGGACAGGAGAGACCCAGTACTTC.

V and J are TRBV7-2 and TRBJ2-3; maybe TRBD1 (6 bases). Germline lookup yields CDR1 SGHTA and CDR2 FQGNSA. The length of the CDR3 is 15 residues. The V and J ends lost 4 bases and 7 bases respectively, with 18 bases between them. CDR3 sequence (DNA): TGTGCCAGCAGCTCGACGGGACAATCGGAGCATACGCAGTATTTT. Residues: CASSSTGQSEHTQYF.